Listed below are T cell receptor beta chains from one sample, sequenced in a study of T cells of healthy individuals. TCRdb used MiXCR to reprocess the 5' RACE reads, holding one entry per CDR3 protein. This sample has 40,000 to 45,000 distinct CDR3 sequences, with approximately 4.9% found just once. The receptors here all came from a human donor in good health. The CDR3 runs from the conserved cysteine through the conserved F or W. Fields, in order: J gene, V gene, CDR3 protein.

j_call: TRBJ2-3; v_call: TRBV5-6; cdr3_aa: CASSFLAGGRFDTQYF
j_call: TRBJ2-3; v_call: TRBV14; cdr3_aa: CASSQERGYADTQYF
j_call: TRBJ2-5; v_call: TRBV20-1; cdr3_aa: CSARESETQYF
j_call: TRBJ2-7; v_call: TRBV15; cdr3_aa: CATREMGELDEQYF
j_call: TRBJ2-7; v_call: TRBV6-1; cdr3_aa: CASSELLMGYIYEQYF
j_call: TRBJ2-7; v_call: TRBV18; cdr3_aa: CASSAGVVRLLYEQYF
j_call: TRBJ1-3; v_call: TRBV11-2; cdr3_aa: CASTPNLDRAGNTIYF
j_call: TRBJ2-2; v_call: TRBV12-5; cdr3_aa: CASLSDRHSAGELFF
j_call: TRBJ2-1; v_call: TRBV6-4; cdr3_aa: CASSWTSEGHNEQFF
j_call: TRBJ2-3; v_call: TRBV7-8; cdr3_aa: CASSLQGTDTQYF
j_call: TRBJ1-1; v_call: TRBV30; cdr3_aa: CAWSPSMNTEAFF
j_call: TRBJ1-1; v_call: TRBV30; cdr3_aa: CAWSAGGERAFF
j_call: TRBJ2-1; v_call: TRBV25-1; cdr3_aa: CASSAPGGSSYNEQFF
j_call: TRBJ1-1; v_call: TRBV12-3/TRBV12-4; cdr3_aa: CASSLLIGTEAFF
j_call: TRBJ2-1; v_call: TRBV7-8; cdr3_aa: CASSLRGGGHEQFF
j_call: TRBJ1-2; v_call: TRBV27; cdr3_aa: CASRPDRVPNYGYTF
j_call: TRBJ2-7; v_call: TRBV6-2/TRBV6-3; cdr3_aa: CASRGLATEQYF
j_call: TRBJ2-2; v_call: TRBV12-3/TRBV12-4; cdr3_aa: CASSRDRTGGTGELFF
j_call: TRBJ2-7; v_call: TRBV18; cdr3_aa: CASSRVAGSTYEQYF
j_call: TRBJ1-3; v_call: TRBV12-2; cdr3_aa: CVSRSAAGQPLSGNTIYF
j_call: TRBJ2-2; v_call: TRBV19; cdr3_aa: CANSILGSSTGELFF
j_call: TRBJ2-1; v_call: TRBV27; cdr3_aa: CASSLRNEQFF
j_call: TRBJ1-3; v_call: TRBV11-2; cdr3_aa: CASSLRRLSGNTIYF
j_call: TRBJ2-1; v_call: TRBV5-1; cdr3_aa: CASSLARMTALSYNEQFF
j_call: TRBJ1-2; v_call: TRBV4-1; cdr3_aa: CASSPAQSSRSNYGYTF
j_call: TRBJ2-7; v_call: TRBV3-1; cdr3_aa: CASSHGTRTREQYF